These 21 T cell receptor beta chains were all obtained from the same sample, sequenced in a study of cytomegalovirus exposure and HLA in healthy donors. PCR involved 60 Vbeta and 13 Jbeta primers. Assay: immunoSEQ multiplex PCR; the TCRdb copy retains only in-frame clones and omits some. The sample has some 150,000 clones, over 55% seen once. The sequenced sample was PBMCs. The receptor source for this set is a man in his forties in good health and CMV-seronegative.

The chain uses TRBV7-9 and TRBJ2-1; 7 bases match TRBD1. The germline V gene encodes CDR1 SEHNR and CDR2 FQNEAQ (reference sequence). The trim removed 4 bases at V and 10 bases at J, leaving 13 bases unmatched. The CDR3 is made up of 15 amino acids. CDR3 bases: TGTGCCAGCAGCTCCTTACGACAGGGTAGAGAAGAGCAGTTCTTC. Amino acid sequence: CASSSLRQGREEQFF.

The rearrangement uses TRBV20-1 and TRBJ1-1; the D is unclear. CDR1 is DFQATT, CDR2 SNEGSKA, per germline (reference sequence). Trimming cost V 6 bases and J 2 bases, with 7 bases left between them. The length of the CDR3 is 11 residues. CDR3 bases: TGCAGTGCCGCGGGTAACACTGAAGCTTTCTTT. As protein: CSAAGNTEAFF.

The DNA of the CDR3 is TGTGCCAGCAGTAGGGACAGGGGGGCGCTATTCTCCAGTTCACCCCTCCACTTT. Translated: CASSRDRGALFSSSPLHF. The chain joins TRBV2 to TRBJ1-6; 11 bases match TRBD1. The CDR3 is made up of 18 amino acids. Trimming removed 5 bases from V and 9 bases from J; junction bases left unmatched: 15. CDR1 is SNHLY and CDR2 is FYNNEI in the germline V gene. The full variable domain, in which reference TRBV2 and TRBJ1-6 provide the parts outside the CDR3, is EPEVTQTPSHQVTQMGQEVILRCVPISNHLYFYWYRQILGQKVEFLVSFYNNEISEKSEIFDDQFSVERPDGSNFTLKIRSTKLEDSAMYFCASSRDRGALFSSSPLHFGNGTRLTVT.

This clone appeared a single time. The chain couples TRBV4-1 to TRBJ2-1, with D perhaps TRBD2 (6 bases). The CDR3 runs 12 residues. The germline CDR1 and CDR2 sequences are MGHRA and YSYEKL. The V end was cut by 6 bases, the J end by 5 bases, with 8 bases between. This CDR3 is CASRGGNNEQFF. The CDR3 region has the DNA TGCGCCAGCAGAGGCGGGAACAATGAGCAGTTCTTC.

J is TRBJ1-1 and V is TRBV19; TRBD1 matches at 10 bases. This CDR3 has 16 amino acids. CDR1 and CDR2 (germline): LNHDA, SQIVND (reference sequence). V shed 3 bases, J shed 3 bases, and the junction held 7 bases outside the gene matches. The CDR3 region has the DNA TGTGCCAGTAGTATTCGGGACAGGGGTGTAGACACTGAAGCTTTCTTT. This translates into CASSIRDRGVDTEAFF.

The V and J genes are TRBV11-3 and TRBJ2-5, with 11 bases that match TRBD1. Looked up from germline, CDR1 is SGHNT and CDR2 is YENEEA. The V segment lost 4 bases and the J segment 5 bases; nucleotides outside the gene matches: 6. The CDR3 runs 15 residues. The DNA for the CDR3 is TGTGCCAGCAGCTCCCGGACAGGGGGCAGGGAGACCCAGTACTTC. It is translated as CASSSRTGGRETQYF.

The rearrangement links TRBV10-1 to TRBJ2-7, with 9 nucleotides matching TRBD1. The ends lost 5 bases at V and 2 bases at J; junction bases unmatched: 4. This CDR3 is built from 14 residues. Germline CDR1 reads WNHNN; CDR2 reads SYGVQD (reference sequence). CDR3 sequence: CASSKGQGPYEQYF. CDR3 DNA sequence: TGCGCCAGCAGTAAGGGACAGGGACCCTACGAGCAGTACTTC.

V is TRBV9 and J is TRBJ1-4, with 8 positions matching TRBD1. Germline V gene data show CDR1 as SGDLS and CDR2 as YYNGEE. CDR3 length: 14 amino acids. V lost 2 bases to trimming and J lost 8 bases; unmatched junction nucleotides: 5. DNA of the CDR3: TGTGCCAGCAGCGTGCAGGGGGCGGACGAAAAACTGTTTTTT. Its protein product is CASSVQGADEKLFF.

Of note for this clone: The germline gene is not matched at one end of the junction; a read error may be the cause. J is TRBJ2-5 and V is TRBV7-9, with 7 positions matching TRBD2. Germline CDR1 and CDR2: SEHNR and FQNEAQ (reference sequence). The CDR3 length is 17 residues. CDR3 region: CSSSLPPRGRILETQYF. In nucleotides, the CDR3 is TGTTCCAGCAGCTTACCGCCGCGCGGGAGAATACTGGAGACCCAGTACTTC.

J is TRBJ2-3 and V is TRBV13; D unresolved. Germline V gene data show CDR1 as PRHDT and CDR2 as FYEKMQ (reference sequence). The CDR3 consists of 12 residues. Trimming shortened V by 5 bases and J by 1 base, and 4 bases separated the two germline ends. Here the CDR3 DNA reads TGTGCCAGCAGCCCCGGCACAGATACGCAGTATTTT. This sequence encodes CASSPGTDTQYF.

This clone was seen more than once but under ten times. The rearrangement joins TRBV7-6 to TRBJ2-5; D is possibly TRBD1 (6 bases). The end of the DNA is better explained by TRBJ2-7, so the J call may be wrong. The CDR3 consists of 14 residues. Germline V CDR1 and CDR2: SGHVS, FNYEAQ. As DNA, the CDR3 is TGTGCCAGCAGCTTATGGGGGACAAACTACGAGCAGTACTTC. Translating it yields CASSLWGTNYEQYF.

This clone has just a few counts. This rearrangement joins TRBV5-4 to TRBJ1-6, with D possibly being TRBD1 (5 bases). V lost 4 bases and J lost 10, with 18 bases in between. The CDR3 consists of 15 residues. The germline V gene has CDR1 SGHNT and CDR2 YYREEE (reference sequence). CDR3 bases: TGTGCCAGCAGCCCCGGCGACAGTTGGGGATCACCCCTCCACTTT. Its translation is CASSPGDSWGSPLHF.

V is TRBV10-3 and J is TRBJ2-5; 7 bases are shared with TRBD2. The germline V gene has CDR1 ENHRY and CDR2 SYGVKD. This CDR3 has 16 residues. After removal of 3 bases from V and 4 bases from J, the junction contained 11 bases not matched to a gene. CDR3: CAISDGKGGGGETQYF. The CDR3 DNA is TGTGCCATCAGTGATGGGAAAGGCGGGGGAGGAGAGACCCAGTACTTC.

J is TRBJ1-1 and V is TRBV5-4; D is unclear. This CDR3 is 14 amino acids long. Trimming left V 2 bases short and J 0 bases short, with 8 bases between. Germline V gives CDR1 SGHNT, CDR2 YYREEE (reference sequence). The DNA of the CDR3 is TGTGCCAGCAGCTTCCGGGAAGTGAACACTGAAGCTTTCTTT. Its protein product is CASSFREVNTEAFF.

V gene TRBV10-3 combines with J gene TRBJ2-3; TRBD2 aligns across 16 bases. In germline, CDR1 is ENHRY, CDR2 SYGVKD. Trimming removed 4 bases from V and 1 base from J; junction bases left unmatched: 5. The CDR3 has 18 residues. The CDR3 reads CAISAGLAGGQGTDTQYF. As DNA, the CDR3 is TGTGCCATCAGTGCGGGACTAGCGGGGGGGCAGGGCACAGATACGCAGTATTTT.

This clone was observed a few times. This chain links TRBV7-9 with TRBJ2-3; D is possibly TRBD2 (6 bases). The germline CDR1 and CDR2 sequences are SEHNR and FQNEAQ (reference sequence). The CDR3 totals 13 residues. V shed 6 bases and J shed 6 bases, with 13 bases lying between them. CDR3 in DNA: TGTGCCAGCAGGCGGGACGCCGGGGATACGCAGTATTTT. Its translation is CASRRDAGDTQYF.

This clone was found once. The J gene is TRBJ2-7, the V gene TRBV13; D call uncertain. This CDR3 contains 13 residues. From germline, CDR1 is PRHDT and CDR2 FYEKMQ (reference sequence). Trimming left V 5 bases short and J 7 bases short, with 15 bases between. CDR3 DNA sequence: TGTGCCAGCAGCACCCTTGGTCAACGGGAGCAGTACTTC. This translates into CASSTLGQREQYF.

The chain links TRBV7-9 to TRBJ1-2, with TRBD1 identical over 9 bases. Per germline, CDR1 SEHNR and CDR2 FQNEAQ (reference sequence). The V and J ends lost 4 bases and 6 bases, in that order; junction bases with no gene match: 3. The CDR3 consists of 13 residues. This chain's CDR3 is CASSSQGANGYTF. CDR3 coding DNA: TGTGCCAGCAGCTCACAGGGGGCAAATGGCTACACCTTC.

CDR3 sequence (DNA): TGTGCCAGCAGCTTAGGGCCCAGGGTAGATACGCAGTATTTT. The encoded protein is CASSLGPRVDTQYF. The genes are TRBV7-2 and TRBJ2-3, with D perhaps TRBD1 (5 bases). Germline CDR1 SGHTA, CDR2 FQGNSA. The CDR3 is 14 residues long. The ends were cut back, 1 base at V and 5 bases at J, with 10 bases in the middle.

This rearrangement joins TRBV27 to TRBJ1-2; TRBD1 aligns across 11 bases. CDR3 length equals 13 residues. V lost 9 bases and J lost 8; bases outside the gene matches: 8. Germline lookup yields CDR1 MNHEY and CDR2 SMNVEV (reference sequence). The CDR3 sequence is CASGRTGGEGYTF. Written as DNA, the CDR3 is TGTGCCAGTGGTAGGACAGGGGGCGAGGGCTACACCTTC.

The rearrangement uses TRBV19 and TRBJ2-2; maybe TRBD1 (6 bases). The germline CDR1 and CDR2 sequences are LNHDA and SQIVND (reference sequence). V was cut by 5 bases and J by 4 bases, with 11 bases left in between. CDR3 length equals 14 residues. The CDR3 here is CASSLGQSTGELFF. In nucleotides, the CDR3 is TGTGCCAGTAGTCTTGGACAGTCCACCGGGGAGCTGTTTTTT.